This T cell receptor (beta chain) was sequenced for a study of T cell changes during pregnancy in multiple sclerosis. Germline loops: CDR1 SGHRS, CDR2 YFSETQ. V gave up 2 bases and J gave up 6 bases, with 15 bases separating them. The CDR3 consists of 14 residues. Sequencing was performed with immunoSEQ multiplex PCR; in TCRdb, only in-frame clones are kept and a portion is missing. This sample has tens of thousands of clones; over 85% occur once, and the top ten carry over 0.8%. Sample: peripheral blood, taken in the first trimester of pregnancy. This sequence joins TRBV5-1 and TRBJ2-7; D gene uncertain. The sequence was collected from a female donor with multiple sclerosis, enrolled in a pregnancy study. CDR3 DNA sequence: TGCGCCAGCAGCTTTGAAGCTATGAGGTCCGAGCAGTACTTC. This gives the protein CASSFEAMRSEQYF. The complete variable domain, with remaining parts taken from reference TRBV5-1 and TRBJ2-7, reads KAGVTQTPRYLIKTRGQQVTLSCSPISGHRSVSWYQQTPGQGLQFLFEYFSETQRNKGNFPGRFSGRQFSNSRSEMNVSTLELGDSALYLCASSFEAMRSEQYFGPGTRLTVT.